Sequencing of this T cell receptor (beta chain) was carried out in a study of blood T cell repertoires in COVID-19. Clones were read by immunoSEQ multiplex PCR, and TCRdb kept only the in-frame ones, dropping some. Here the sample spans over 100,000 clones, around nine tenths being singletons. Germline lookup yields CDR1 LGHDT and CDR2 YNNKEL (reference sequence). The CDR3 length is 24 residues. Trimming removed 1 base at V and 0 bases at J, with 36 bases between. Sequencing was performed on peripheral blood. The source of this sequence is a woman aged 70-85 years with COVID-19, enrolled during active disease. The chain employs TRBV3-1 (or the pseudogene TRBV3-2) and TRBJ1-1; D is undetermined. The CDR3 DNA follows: TGTGCCAGCAGCCAAGGAAATTTGGGAGGCGGCGTTCGTTCTGCCCTAGCCATGAACACTGAAGCTTTCTTT. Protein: CASSQGNLGGGVRSALAMNTEAFF.